This T cell receptor beta chain came from a study of T cell repertoires in cytomegalovirus infection. This clonotype was picked up many times. Its antigen is as yet unknown. MiXCR was run by TCRdb on the reads, yielding one entry per CDR3 protein. The sample holds roughly 800,000 distinct CDR3 sequences, 25% to 30% seen once. The origin of this receptor is a human donor in good health (CMV status not recorded). Some clones in this sample may be carry-over from other donors' samples. Sequences were derived from cultured CD8+ T cells from PBMCs, sampled from culture after CMV antigen stimulation.

The CDR3 nucleotides read TGTGCCAGCAGCCCCTCGAAGTACTATGGCTACACCTTC. Encoded protein: CASSPSKYYGYTF. The rearrangement joins TRBV7-2 to TRBJ1-2; D not certain. The V end lost 5 bases, the J end lost 3 bases, and 10 bases lay between the germline ends. CDR1 is SGHTA and CDR2 is FQGNSA in the germline V gene. There are 13 residues in the CDR3.